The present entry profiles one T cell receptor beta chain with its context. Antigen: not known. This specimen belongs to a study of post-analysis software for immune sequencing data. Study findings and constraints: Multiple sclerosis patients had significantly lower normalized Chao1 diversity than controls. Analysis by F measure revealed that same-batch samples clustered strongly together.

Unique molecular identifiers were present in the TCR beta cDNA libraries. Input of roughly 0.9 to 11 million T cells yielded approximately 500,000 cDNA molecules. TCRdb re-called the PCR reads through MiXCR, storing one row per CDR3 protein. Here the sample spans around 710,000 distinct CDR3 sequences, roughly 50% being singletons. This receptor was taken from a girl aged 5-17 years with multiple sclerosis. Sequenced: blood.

DNA for the CDR3: TGTGCCACGAGCCGGCTGATGACCGAAAAATACAATGAGCAGTTCTTC. It yields the protein CATSRLMTEKYNEQFF. V and J are TRBV27 and TRBJ2-1; D is uncertain. This CDR3 region has 16 residues. V was pared by 10 bases and J by 4 bases, with 23 bases between. Germline CDR1 MNHEY, CDR2 SMNVEV (reference sequence).